The subject of this entry is one TCR beta chain. The antigen is unknown. Germline V gene data show CDR1 as SGHTA and CDR2 as FQGNSA. Between the trimmed V and J ends, which lost 5 bases and 12 bases, there was a span of 17 bases. The CDR3 is made up of 13 amino acids. This specimen belongs to a study of OX40 agonist ivuxolimab in advanced cancers. Broader study findings: No determination was made of the antigen specificity of the expanded peripheral T cells.

Data came from immunoSEQ multiplex PCR; TCRdb stores just in-frame clones and leaves some out. The sample holds tens of thousands of clones, 84% seen once. This TCR was sampled from an adult with an advanced solid tumor such as melanoma, head and neck, liver or kidney cancer. The sequenced sample was CD4+ or CD8+ T cells sorted from blood, obtained in a trial of the OX40 agonist ivuxolimab. This chain links TRBV7-2 with TRBJ2-1, with D possibly matching TRBD1 (6 bases). The CDR3 DNA is TGTGCCAGCAGCCGGACAGCTTATACCGGGCAGTTCTTC. Translated: CASSRTAYTGQFF.